The 29 T cell receptor beta chains listed next were all sequenced from one sample in a study of blood T cell repertoires in COVID-19. This table comes from immunoSEQ multiplex PCR, and its TCRdb copy is limited to in-frame clones, with some not included. This table has fewer than 100,000 clones, more than 75% appearing once. Input material: peripheral blood. These receptors were taken from an elderly woman with acute or convalescent COVID-19.

The gene calls are TRBV28 and TRBJ1-1; the D is unclear. This CDR3 region has 15 residues. Trimming removed 5 bases at V and 3 bases at J, with 16 bases between. Germline V lookup: CDR1 MDHEN, CDR2 SYDVKM. DNA of the CDR3: TGTGCCAGCAGTGAAGGTCGATCGCGGTACACTGAAGCTTTCTTT. This gives the protein CASSEGRSRYTEAFF. Full variable domain (outside the CDR3, taken from reference TRBV28 and TRBJ1-1): DVKVTQSSRYLVKRTGEKVFLECVQDMDHENMFWYRQDPGLGLRLIYFSYDVKMKEKGDIPEGYSVSREKKERFSLILESASTNQTSMYLCASSEGRSRYTEAFFGQGTRLTVV.

V usage is TRBV14 and J usage is TRBJ2-6; 9 positions agree with TRBD1. This CDR3 is 19 amino acids long. V trimming: 0 bases; J trimming: 2 bases; junction bases outside the gene matches: 8. Germline V gene data show CDR1 as SGHDN and CDR2 as FVKESK. This CDR3 is CASSQEGWTGEAGANVLTF. CDR3 coding DNA: TGTGCCAGCAGCCAAGAAGGTTGGACAGGGGAAGCTGGGGCCAACGTCCTGACTTTC.

The genes are TRBV19 and TRBJ2-7; D might be TRBD2 (6 bases). The CDR3 has 14 amino acids. From germline, CDR1 is LNHDA and CDR2 SQIVND (reference sequence). V was cut by 5 bases and J by 6 bases, with 17 bases left in between. The CDR3 nucleotides read TGTGCCAGTAGTCCCGGGACTCGTCGGCCCGAGCAGTACTTC. As protein: CASSPGTRRPEQYF.

The chain is built from TRBV19 and TRBJ1-1; 7 nucleotides agree with TRBD1. Per germline, CDR1 LNHDA and CDR2 SQIVND (reference sequence). This CDR3 spans 15 amino acids. Germline trimming cut 3 bases from V and 3 bases from J; bases unmatched to any gene: 7. The CDR3 sequence: CASSMPPQGYTEAFF. The CDR3 bases are TGTGCCAGTAGTATGCCCCCACAGGGGTACACTGAAGCTTTCTTT.

V gene TRBV15 combines with J gene TRBJ1-5; 7 bases align to TRBD1. V lost 5 bases, J lost 4 bases, and 11 bases stayed unmatched. From germline, CDR1 is LNHNV and CDR2 YYDKDF (reference sequence). This CDR3 has 16 amino acids. The CDR3 nucleotides are TGTGCCACCAGCCAAGGCACCGGGGGACAGAATCAGCCCCAGCATTTT. It specifies CATSQGTGGQNQPQHF.

The chain links TRBV6-5 to TRBJ2-1, with TRBD1 matching 10 bases. J lost 4 bases, V lost 4 bases, and 4 bases had no gene match. CDR1 and CDR2 (germline): MNHEY, SVGAGI. This CDR3 is built from 15 residues. The CDR3 sequence: CASSSRDRGYNEQFF. CDR3 nucleotide sequence: TGTGCCAGCAGTTCGCGGGACAGGGGTTACAATGAGCAGTTCTTC.

V and J are TRBV2 and TRBJ1-2; D perhaps matches TRBD1 (5 bases). The CDR3 sequence is 14 residues long. The V and J ends lost 6 bases and 4 bases respectively, with 15 bases between them. In germline, CDR1 is SNHLY, CDR2 FYNNEI. The CDR3 loop reads CASRLGGGIYGYTF. CDR3 nucleotide sequence: TGTGCCAGCAGGTTGGGCGGGGGAATCTATGGCTACACCTTC.

This chain uses TRBV7-9 with TRBJ1-1, with TRBD1 matching 7 bases. Germline values: CDR1 SEHNR, CDR2 FQNEAQ (reference sequence). The CDR3 extends over 15 amino acids. V lost 5 bases, J lost 4 bases, and 10 bases stayed unmatched. The chain's CDR3 is CASSPKDRLGTEAFF. The DNA of the CDR3 is TGTGCCAGCAGCCCCAAGGACAGGCTGGGCACTGAAGCTTTCTTT. Supplemented by reference TRBV7-9 and TRBJ1-1, the full variable domain reads DTGVSQNPRHKITKRGQNVTFRCDPISEHNRLYWYRQTLGQGPEFLTYFQNEAQLEKSRLLSDRFSAERPKGSFSTLEIQRTEQGDSAMYLCASSPKDRLGTEAFFGQGTRLTVV.

The table lists this clone with a few counts. The chain is built from TRBV15 and TRBJ2-2; D is unresolved. The ends were cut back, 0 bases at V and 2 bases at J, with 13 bases in the middle. Looked up from germline, CDR1 is LNHNV and CDR2 is YYDKDF (reference sequence). CDR3 length: 17 amino acids. CDR3 loop: CATSRDTGSFNTGELFF. CDR3 nucleotide sequence: TGTGCCACCAGCAGAGATACCGGGTCCTTTAACACCGGGGAGCTGTTTTTT.

This chain links TRBV7-9 with TRBJ2-3; TRBD2 agrees at 7 bases. The J segment lost 3 bases and the V segment lost 1 base, leaving 4 bases of the junction unmatched. The germline V gene has CDR1 SEHNR and CDR2 FQNEAQ (reference sequence). The CDR3 consists of 15 residues. The CDR3 nucleotides are TGTGCCAGCAGCTTAGAGGGAGGGTATACAGATACGCAGTATTTT. Its translation: CASSLEGGYTDTQYF.

The chain links TRBV11-3 to TRBJ2-7; perhaps TRBD2 as D (6 bases). The germline CDR1 and CDR2 sequences are SGHNT and YENEEA. Deletions cut 1 base from V and 3 bases from J, with 16 bases between. This CDR3 spans 16 amino acids. The chain's CDR3 is CASSLVGRGGIYEQYF. For the CDR3, the DNA is TGTGCCAGCAGCTTAGTGGGCCGGGGAGGAATCTACGAGCAGTACTTC.

CDR3 nucleotide sequence: TGTGCCAGCAGTCTGTCAGGGGCAGGTGAGCAGTTCTTC. Encoded protein: CASSLSGAGEQFF. The chain carries TRBV25-1 and TRBJ2-1; D is possibly TRBD1 (6 bases). Germline loops: CDR1 MGHDK, CDR2 SYGVNS. The CDR3 spans 13 residues. Between the trimmed V and J ends, which lost 5 bases and 9 bases, there was a span of 14 bases.

The chain employs TRBV19 and TRBJ2-1, with 7 bases fitting TRBD2. Germline V gene sequence: CDR1 LNHDA, CDR2 SQIVND (reference sequence). CDR3 length: 13 residues. J lost 6 bases, V lost 4 bases, and 3 bases had no gene match. The CDR3 protein is CASSTVAGNEQFF. The CDR3 DNA sequence: TGTGCCAGTAGTACGGTAGCGGGCAATGAGCAGTTCTTC.

This sequence joins TRBV4-2 and TRBJ2-1; 12 bases line up with TRBD2. The V gene's germline CDR1 is LGHNA and CDR2 YNFKEQ. The CDR3 is 18 residues long. V gave up 0 bases and J gave up 9 bases; unmatched junction bases: 12. The DNA of the CDR3 is TGTGCCAGCAGCCAAGAGGCTAGTGCTAGCGGGAGGGAGGGTGAGCAGTTCTTC. The encoded protein is CASSQEASASGREGEQFF.

V is TRBV10-3 and J is TRBJ2-3; 8 bases align to TRBD2. Per the germline V gene, CDR1 is ENHRY and CDR2 is SYGVKD. The CDR3 extends over 12 amino acids. V gave up 6 bases and J gave up 5 bases; unmatched junction bases: 1. The CDR3 nucleotides read TGTGCCATCAGCGGGGGGGGAGATACGCAGTATTTT. It translates to CAISGGGDTQYF.

The V gene is TRBV7-6, the J gene TRBJ1-1; D may be TRBD1 (6 bases). CDR1 is SGHVS, CDR2 FNYEAQ, per germline. Trimming took off 5 bases at V and 6 bases at J, with 16 bases between the two ends. The CDR3 runs 14 residues. CDR3 coding DNA: TGTGCCAGCAGCCCCGCCAGGGGTTCTTCTGAAGCTTTCTTT. Translated, it gives CASSPARGSSEAFF.

This clone has only one observation. The V call is TRBV21-1, the J call TRBJ2-7; TRBD1 is the table's D call and was not checked against the DNA. TRBV21-1 has pseudogene status. The CDR3 is made up of 17 amino acids. CDR3 protein: CASSKVGQRKDSYEQYF. The DNA for the CDR3 is TGTGCCAGCAGCAAAGTAGGACAGAGGAAGGATTCCTACGAGCAGTACTTC.

CDR3 DNA: TGTGCCAGCATCAAGGACAGGAACACTGAAGCTTTCTTT. As protein: CASIKDRNTEAFF. The rearrangement joins TRBV2 to TRBJ1-1; D perhaps matches TRBD1 (6 bases). V lost 7 bases to trimming and J lost 1 base, with 10 bases between them. Germline V gene sequence: CDR1 SNHLY, CDR2 FYNNEI. The CDR3 length is 13 residues. Full variable domain (rest looked up from reference TRBV2 and TRBJ1-1): EPEVTQTPSHQVTQMGQEVILRCVPISNHLYFYWYRQILGQKVEFLVSFYNNEISEKSEIFDDQFSVERPDGSNFTLKIRSTKLEDSAMYFCASIKDRNTEAFFGQGTRLTVV.

The chain has TRBV4-1 and TRBJ2-3; 9 bases are shared with TRBD1. CDR3 size: 15 residues. The V segment lost 4 bases and the J segment 5 bases; nucleotides outside the gene matches: 7. In germline, CDR1 is MGHRA, CDR2 YSYEKL. The CDR3 bases are TGCGCCAGCAGCCTAAACAGGGGGCGAGGAGATACGCAGTATTTT. It specifies CASSLNRGRGDTQYF.

Here the CDR3 DNA reads TGTGCCAGTACCCCCCCCCACTCTGGAAACACCATATATTTT. Translated: CASTPPHSGNTIYF. V gene TRBV19 combines with J gene TRBJ1-3; D gene ambiguous. The CDR3 is 14 amino acids. In germline, CDR1 is LNHDA, CDR2 SQIVND (reference sequence). The V end lost 7 bases, the J end lost 0 bases, and 10 bases lay between the germline ends. Supplemented by reference TRBV19 and TRBJ1-3, the full variable domain reads DGGITQSPKYLFRKEGQNVTLSCEQNLNHDAMYWYRQDPGQGLRLIYYSQIVNDFQKGDIAEGYSVSREKKESFPLTVTSAQKNPTAFYLCASTPPHSGNTIYFGEGSWLTVV.

In its sample, this clone was seen once. The rearrangement uses TRBV25-1 and TRBJ2-6, with D tentatively TRBD1 (6 bases). CDR3 length: 15 amino acids. Germline V CDR1 and CDR2: MGHDK, SYGVNS. The ends were cut back, 2 bases at V and 4 bases at J, with 9 bases in the middle. The CDR3 coding sequence is TGTGCCAGCAGTGAAAGGGGGTCCGGGGCCAACGTCCTGACTTTC. Translation gives CASSERGSGANVLTF.

V usage is TRBV19 and J usage is TRBJ1-1; 8 nucleotides match TRBD1. The CDR3 has 16 residues. Germline CDR1 is LNHDA and CDR2 is SQIVND (reference sequence). J was trimmed by 0 bases and V by 5 bases; bases with no gene match: 8. CDR3 DNA: TGTGCCAGTAGTTTTGGCCAGGGGGCCCTGAACACTGAAGCTTTCTTT. This gives the protein CASSFGQGALNTEAFF.

This clone was seen only once. The chain is built from TRBV18 and TRBJ2-3; 7 nucleotides line up with TRBD1. CDR1 is KGHSH, CDR2 LQKENI, per germline. This CDR3 is built from 16 residues. With V trimmed by 1 base and J by 2 bases, 6 bases remained unmatched. The CDR3 loop is CASSPLRDSLTDTQYF. For the CDR3, the DNA is TGTGCCAGCTCACCACTCCGGGACAGTCTCACAGATACGCAGTATTTT.

This chain connects TRBV5-1 to TRBJ2-1; D gene ambiguous. This CDR3 is 11 amino acids long. The germline V and J ends were trimmed by 4 bases and 5 bases, with 4 bases remaining between them. Germline lookup yields CDR1 SGHRS and CDR2 YFSETQ. Here the CDR3 reads CASSADNEQFF. Here the CDR3 DNA reads TGCGCCAGCAGCGCAGACAATGAGCAGTTCTTC.

The chain carries TRBV7-9 and TRBJ1-3; D remains unclear. Germline-derived CDR1 and CDR2 are SEHNR and FQNEAQ (reference sequence). The CDR3 is made up of 14 amino acids. Trimming cost V 5 bases and J 14 bases, with 22 bases left between them. The CDR3 here is CASSLDMRPVIVYF. The CDR3 region has the DNA TGTGCCAGCAGCCTCGATATGCGGCCGGTCATAGTATATTTT.

This chain joins TRBV30 and TRBJ2-1; 7 positions match TRBD2. Per germline, CDR1 GTSNPN and CDR2 SVGIG (reference sequence). This CDR3 is 11 amino acids long. After removal of 3 bases from V and 13 bases from J, the junction contained 6 bases not matched to a gene. The DNA of the CDR3 is TGTGCCTGGAGGGCGGGAGTAGACCAGTTCTTC. Protein: CAWRAGVDQFF.

V is TRBV6-2 or TRBV6-3 and J is TRBJ1-6, with 9 bases fitting TRBD1. Germline trimming cut 5 bases from V and 6 bases from J; bases unmatched to any gene: 2. Germline V lookup: CDR1 MNHEY, CDR2 SVGEGT. The CDR3 has 14 residues. This CDR3 reads CASSMTGGNSPLHF. The CDR3, as DNA: TGTGCCAGCAGTATGACAGGGGGTAATTCACCCCTCCACTTT.

The chain recombines TRBV5-1 with TRBJ2-7; TRBD2 agrees at 9 bases. The germline V gene has CDR1 SGHRS and CDR2 YFSETQ. CDR3 length equals 15 residues. V dropped 6 bases and J dropped 7; count of bases not matched to a gene: 14. The CDR3 coding sequence is TGCGCCAGCAAATACTTGGCGGGAGGGCCTGAAGAGCAGTACTTC. The encoded protein is CASKYLAGGPEEQYF.

A remark on this clone: Germline is not matched at one junction end, which may reflect a read error. The chain carries TRBV7-7 and TRBJ2-1; 12 bases agree with TRBD2. The length of the CDR3 is 17 residues. Germline CDR1 SSHAT, CDR2 FNYEAQ (reference sequence). In nucleotides, the CDR3 is TGTGCTAGCAGCCCGTGGGGAGCTAGCGGGGGGGTAGGTGAGCAGTTCTTC. It encodes CASSPWGASGGVGEQFF.